Following are 15 T cell receptor beta chains from one sample sequenced in a study of OX40 agonist ivuxolimab in advanced cancers. Sequencing used immunoSEQ multiplex PCR; TCRdb keeps in-frame clones, though not all of them. The sample has about 67,000 clones; approximately 87% are singletons. This specimen consisted of CD4+ or CD8+ T cells sorted from blood, obtained in a trial of the OX40 agonist ivuxolimab. Every receptor here comes from an adult with an advanced solid tumor such as melanoma, head and neck, liver or kidney cancer.

The sample holds a few counts of this clone. The chain uses TRBV29-1 and TRBJ2-2, with 8 bases fitting TRBD2. CDR3 length equals 16 residues. Trimming took 0 bases from V and 1 from J; bases not matched to a gene: 4. Germline CDR1 SQVTM, CDR2 ANQGSEA. This chain's CDR3 is CSVEDSSGRNTGELFF. The CDR3 DNA sequence: TGCAGCGTTGAAGATTCCAGCGGGAGGAACACCGGGGAGCTGTTTTTT.

The V and J genes are TRBV6-1 and TRBJ2-2; 7 bases map to TRBD1. V trimming: 8 bases; J trimming: 2 bases; junction bases outside the gene matches: 2. The CDR3 consists of 13 residues. Germline CDR1 reads MNHNS; CDR2 reads SASEGT. CDR3 protein: CASGDRNTGELFF. Written as DNA, the CDR3 is TGTGCCAGCGGGGACAGAAACACCGGGGAGCTGTTTTTT.

The chain carries TRBV4-3 and TRBJ1-5; TRBD1 is a possible D gene (5 bases). V lost 1 base and J lost 1, with 8 bases in between. The CDR3 is made up of 15 amino acids. The V gene's germline CDR1 is LGHNA and CDR2 YSLEER. This CDR3 is CASSQGWGSNQPQHF. The DNA for the CDR3 is TGCGCCAGCAGCCAAGGCTGGGGGAGCAATCAGCCCCAGCATTTT.

The chain recombines TRBV19 with TRBJ2-3, with D possibly matching TRBD1 (6 bases). Trimming left V 5 bases short and J 4 bases short, with 16 bases between. This CDR3 has 15 amino acids. CDR1 and CDR2 (germline): LNHDA, SQIVND (reference sequence). The CDR3 reads CASSLPTGIADTQYF. The CDR3 region has the DNA TGTGCCAGTAGTCTACCCACAGGGATCGCAGATACGCAGTATTTT.

CDR3 bases: TGCAGCGTTGAGTTGGACTATGGCTACACCTTC. Amino acids: CSVELDYGYTF. The V gene is TRBV29-1, the J gene TRBJ1-2; the D is unclear. Trimming removed 3 bases at V and 3 bases at J, with 5 bases between. Germline CDR1 SQVTM, CDR2 ANQGSEA. This CDR3 has 11 residues.

V usage is TRBV7-2 and J usage is TRBJ1-2; D is unresolved. The germline V gene has CDR1 SGHTA and CDR2 FQGNSA. Trimming took off 0 bases at V and 8 bases at J, with 7 bases between the two ends. This CDR3 has 12 amino acids. DNA of the CDR3: TGTGCCAGCAGCTTAGCGGCCGAAGGCTACACCTTC. Translated: CASSLAAEGYTF.

The V gene is TRBV7-9, the J gene TRBJ2-7; 7 nucleotides match TRBD1. CDR1 and CDR2 (germline): SEHNR, FQNEAQ (reference sequence). With 8 bases clipped from V and 2 bases from J, the junction kept 9 bases outside the gene matches. The length of the CDR3 is 14 residues. CDR3 DNA: TGTGCCAGCGGCCCCCGGACAGGAACCTACGAGCAGTACTTC. The encoded protein is CASGPRTGTYEQYF.

The rearrangement links TRBV11-3 to TRBJ2-3; 9 positions agree with TRBD2. Germline loops: CDR1 SGHNT, CDR2 YENEEA. The trim removed 1 base at V and 0 bases at J, leaving 5 bases unmatched. This CDR3 comprises 17 residues. CDR3 nucleotide sequence: TGTGCCAGCAGCTTAGGGCTAGCGGGGACTAGCACAGATACGCAGTATTTT. Its translation is CASSLGLAGTSTDTQYF.

This chain joins TRBV7-2 and TRBJ2-7; a weak D match, TRBD2 (6 bases). CDR1 and CDR2 (germline): SGHTA, FQGNSA. Trimming removed 5 bases from V and 2 bases from J, with 13 bases in between. The CDR3 length is 14 residues. In DNA, the CDR3 is TGTGCCAGCAGCGTCGGGACTTTCACCTACGAGCAGTACTTC. Translation: CASSVGTFTYEQYF.

V usage is TRBV28 and J usage is TRBJ1-5; D unresolved. The length of the CDR3 is 15 residues. The germline V gene encodes CDR1 MDHEN and CDR2 SYDVKM. V was trimmed by 7 bases and J by 2 bases, leaving 15 bases between them. CDR3 region: CASKPRAQGNQPQHF. For the CDR3, the DNA is TGTGCCAGCAAACCGAGGGCGCAGGGCAATCAGCCCCAGCATTTT.

This sequence joins TRBV19 and TRBJ1-6, with a possible D match to TRBD1 (5 bases). Germline V gives CDR1 LNHDA, CDR2 SQIVND (reference sequence). The V gene lost 2 bases and the J gene lost 9 bases, with 11 bases spanning the gap. The length of the CDR3 is 14 residues. The CDR3 DNA reads TGTGCCAGTAGTATAAGCCGGGGGGGTTCACCCCTCCACTTT. Its translation is CASSISRGGSPLHF.

This rearrangement joins TRBV7-9 to TRBJ2-6; D might be TRBD1 or TRBD2, each matching 5 bases. Germline V CDR1 and CDR2: SEHNR, FQNEAQ (reference sequence). The length of the CDR3 is 17 residues. V was trimmed by 3 bases and J by 3 bases, leaving 15 bases between them. CDR3 coding DNA: TGTGCCAGCAGCTTGGGACGCCTGGCTGTTGGGGCCAACGTCCTGACTTTC. Its protein product is CASSLGRLAVGANVLTF.

The chain joins TRBV15 to TRBJ1-1; D is unclear. CDR1 is LNHNV and CDR2 is YYDKDF in the germline V gene (reference sequence). Trimming took off 3 bases at V and 6 bases at J, with 14 bases between the two ends. The CDR3 runs 14 residues. The CDR3 here is CATSSTLGAAEAFF. As DNA, the CDR3 is TGTGCCACCAGCAGTACGTTAGGCGCCGCTGAAGCTTTCTTT.

The V call is TRBV4-3, the J call TRBJ1-3; a weak D match, TRBD1 (6 bases). With 0 bases removed from V and 4 bases from J, the gap between germline ends came to 19 bases. CDR3 size: 18 residues. CDR1 is LGHNA and CDR2 is YSLEER in the germline V gene. CDR3: CASSQDRLGGGGGNTIYF. The CDR3 DNA reads as TGCGCCAGCAGCCAAGATCGTTTAGGCGGAGGGGGGGGAAACACCATATATTTT.

The chain couples TRBV5-4 to TRBJ2-5; D possibly matches TRBD1 or TRBD2 (5 bases each). CDR3 length equals 16 residues. Germline V gene lookup returns CDR1 SGHNT and CDR2 YYREEE (reference sequence). The V and J ends lost 3 bases and 7 bases respectively, with 22 bases between them. Written as DNA, the CDR3 is TGTGCCAGCAGCTCCCGGGACGTAGTTAACGGTGGGACCCAGTACTTC. Protein: CASSSRDVVNGGTQYF.